Below, one TCR beta chain is given with its context. Looked up from germline, CDR1 is SGHVS and CDR2 is FQNEAQ. V shed 5 bases and J 4 bases; nucleotides not matched to a gene: 3. The CDR3 sequence is 14 residues long. The data were produced by immunoSEQ multiplex PCR, yet TCRdb's version contains in-frame clones alone and is incomplete. The sample has 200,000 to 250,000 clones, roughly four fifths seen once. The data are from a study of blood T cell repertoires in COVID-19. The sample taken for sequencing was peripheral blood. The TCR originated in a woman aged 55-69 years with acute or convalescent COVID-19. This chain uses TRBV7-8 with TRBJ2-3; 10 bases agree with TRBD2. As DNA, the CDR3 is TGTGCCAGCAGCCGAGGGACTAGCGCAGATACGCAGTATTTT. Amino acid sequence: CASSRGTSADTQYF. The variable domain in full, with the rest retrieved from reference TRBV7-8 and TRBJ2-3, is GAGVSQSPRYKVAKRGQDVALRCDPISGHVSLFWYQQALGQGPEFLTYFQNEAQLDKSGLPSDRFFAERPEGSVSTLKIQRTQQEDSAVYLCASSRGTSADTQYFGPGTRLTVL.